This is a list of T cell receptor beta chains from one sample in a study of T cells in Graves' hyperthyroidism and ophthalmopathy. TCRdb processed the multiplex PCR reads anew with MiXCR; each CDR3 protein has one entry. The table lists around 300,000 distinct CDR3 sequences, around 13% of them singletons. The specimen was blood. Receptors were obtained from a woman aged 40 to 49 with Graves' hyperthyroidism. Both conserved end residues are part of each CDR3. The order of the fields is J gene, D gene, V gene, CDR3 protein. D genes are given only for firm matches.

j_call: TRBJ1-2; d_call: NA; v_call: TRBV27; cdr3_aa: CASKFGTTDGYTF
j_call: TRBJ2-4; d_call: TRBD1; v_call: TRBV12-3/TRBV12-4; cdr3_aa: CASRRQGADIQYF
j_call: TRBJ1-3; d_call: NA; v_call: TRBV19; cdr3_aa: CASTITGYSSGNTIYF
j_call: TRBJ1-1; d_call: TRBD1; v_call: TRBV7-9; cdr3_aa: CASSLGTGGQNTEAFF
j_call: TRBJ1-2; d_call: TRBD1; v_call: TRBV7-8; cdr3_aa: CASNSGQGDYGYTF
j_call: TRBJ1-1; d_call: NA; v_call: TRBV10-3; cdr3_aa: CAISESGSANTEAFF
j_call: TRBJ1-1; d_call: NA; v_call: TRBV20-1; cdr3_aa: CSAPRREMNTEAFF
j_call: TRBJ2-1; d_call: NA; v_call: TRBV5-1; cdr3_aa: CASSLAGKEQFF
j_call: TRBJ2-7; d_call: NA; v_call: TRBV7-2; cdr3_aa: CASSQSGGEQYF
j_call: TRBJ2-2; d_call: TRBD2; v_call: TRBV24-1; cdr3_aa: CATSDPGVAGDTGELFF
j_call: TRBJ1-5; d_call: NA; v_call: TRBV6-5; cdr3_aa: CASSYKGQPQHF
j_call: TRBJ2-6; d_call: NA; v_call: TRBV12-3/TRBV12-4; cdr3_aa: CASSQSTNVLTF
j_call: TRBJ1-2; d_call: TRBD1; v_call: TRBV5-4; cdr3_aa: CASSPGARQGYGYTF